Described below is a single T cell receptor (beta chain) sequence and its context. Sequencing was performed with immunoSEQ multiplex PCR; in TCRdb, only in-frame clones are kept and a portion is missing. The repertoire holds 140,000 or so clones, with 65% to 85% as singletons. The sample comes from a study of blood T cell repertoires in COVID-19. Overall study context: T cells, B-cell-depleted T cells, or PBMCs supplied cDNA or gDNA.

Patients from Seattle were sampled longitudinally, starting during active infection. CDR1 is MNHNS, CDR2 SASEGT, per germline. With 3 bases removed from V and 1 base from J, the gap between germline ends came to 13 bases. CDR3 length: 16 amino acids. The J gene is TRBJ1-5, the V gene TRBV6-1; possibly TRBD1 for D (6 bases). This TCR derives from a man aged 30 to 45 with COVID-19, enrolled during active disease. The sample taken for sequencing was peripheral blood. The CDR3 nucleotides read TGTGCCAGCAGTGAGCAACAGGGCCTCAGCAATCAGCCCCAGCATTTT. Its protein product is CASSEQQGLSNQPQHF.